This T cell receptor (beta chain) was recovered during a study of beta chain features in type 1 diabetes. Study-wide results and limits: A closer apparent resemblance between naive, central memory and Treg TCRB repertoires was seen in patients than in healthy donors. When Type 1 diabetes patients were examined, their TCRB CDR3s proved moderately but significantly shorter in all four CD4+ subsets. More deletions and fewer insertions at VDJ junctions were found in patients with type 1 diabetes.

In regard to this clone: As yet, its antigen is unknown.

Since all of the isolated RNA was reverse transcribed, expressed TCRB transcripts were what got sequenced. Measured with immunoSEQ multiplex PCR; TCRdb has only the in-frame clones, and not every one. This sample yields hundreds of thousands of clones, of which over 11% are seen a single time; approximately 0.043% belongs to the top ten. This CDR3 contains 14 residues. Trimming took off 0 bases at V and 7 bases at J, with 10 bases between the two ends. In germline, CDR1 is KGHSH, CDR2 LQKENI. Every donor had blood drawn once into heparin, about 116 mL on average. Via CD45RO/CCR7/CD25/CD127/CD95/CD27, cells of the CD4+ naive, central memory, regulatory and stem cell-like memory subsets were sorted.

J is TRBJ2-1 and V is TRBV18, with D unresolved. The sequence derives from a man between 18 and 35 years old with type 1 diabetes. Sequencing used naive CD4+ T cells from blood. CDR3 DNA: TGTGCCAGCTCACCACCCTCTTCAACGAATGAGCAGTTCTTC. It codes for CASSPPSSTNEQFF. Together with reference TRBV18 and TRBJ2-1, the CDR3 gives the full variable domain: NAGVMQNPRHLVRRRGQEARLRCSPMKGHSHVYWYRQLPEEGLKFMVYLQKENIIDESGMPKERFSAEFPKEGPSILRIQQVVRGDSAAYFCASSPPSSTNEQFFGPGTRLTVL.